One and the same sample provided the 19 T cell receptor beta chains below, sequenced in a study of a mutant IDH1 vaccine in newly diagnosed glioma. The sample's time point: baseline, week 1 (first vaccination visit). The treatment: pre-vaccination baseline after standard-of-care therapy. Some clones are missing from TCRdb's copy, which holds only in-frame ones; the method was immunoSEQ multiplex PCR. The data show around 64,000 clones, with around 80% seen just once and 4% to 5.5% held by the top ten. The sequencing here drew on peripheral blood mononuclear cells (PBMCs), taken from a glioma patient treated with radiotherapy, temozolomide or both. All receptors derive from a woman aged 18-29 years with glioma. Some clones in this sample may be carry-over from other donors' samples.

The CDR3 loop reads CASSRGQASTEAFF. As DNA, the CDR3 is TGTGCCAGCAGCAGGGGACAGGCGAGCACTGAAGCTTTCTTT. The chain recombines TRBV11-3 with TRBJ1-1, with TRBD1 matching 8 bases. The CDR3 runs to 14 residues. V lost 5 bases to trimming and J lost 4 bases; unmatched junction nucleotides: 6. Germline V gene data show CDR1 as SGHNT and CDR2 as YENEEA.

This chain joins TRBV29-1 and TRBJ2-6; perhaps TRBD1 as D (6 bases). Germline V gives CDR1 SQVTM, CDR2 ANQGSEA. Deletions cut 0 bases from V and 4 bases from J, with 13 bases between. There are 16 residues in the CDR3. The CDR3 region has the DNA TGCAGCGTTGAAGAGAGGGCAGGGGCGGGGGCCAACGTCCTGACTTTC. The encoded protein is CSVEERAGAGANVLTF.

The V and J genes are TRBV7-9 and TRBJ1-5; D perhaps matches TRBD1 (6 bases). The CDR3 is 15 residues long. Looked up from germline, CDR1 is SEHNR and CDR2 is FQNEAQ (reference sequence). The ends were cut back, 0 bases at V and 3 bases at J, with 9 bases in the middle. The CDR3 here is CASSLAGGSNQPQHF. The DNA of the CDR3 is TGTGCCAGCAGCTTAGCAGGGGGTTCCAATCAGCCCCAGCATTTT.

The rearrangement links TRBV4-1 to TRBJ2-3; the D gene is possibly TRBD2 (6 bases). V lost 0 bases and J 0 bases, leaving 19 bases between the germline ends. The V gene's germline CDR1 is MGHRA and CDR2 YSYEKL. CDR3 size: 19 residues. The CDR3 loop is CASSQDLGGRGPSTDTQYF. CDR3 DNA: TGCGCCAGCAGCCAAGATTTAGGAGGGCGGGGCCCCAGCACAGATACGCAGTATTTT.

The CDR3 bases are TGTGCCAGCCAGGTCCGGGACGGCACCTACGAGCAGTACTTC. Residues: CASQVRDGTYEQYF. V and J are TRBV6-5 and TRBJ2-7; D could derive from TRBD1 or TRBD2 (5 bases each). Trimming shortened V by 8 bases and J by 2 bases, and 16 bases separated the two germline ends. The CDR3 has 14 amino acids. The germline V gene encodes CDR1 MNHEY and CDR2 SVGAGI.

The CDR3 DNA sequence: TGCGCCAGCAGCTTGTCGCCGACTGACAGGGGACGTGGCTACACCTTC. The encoded protein is CASSLSPTDRGRGYTF. This chain connects TRBV5-1 to TRBJ1-2; 8 bases map to TRBD1. The CDR3 is 16 residues long. CDR1 and CDR2 from the germline V gene are SGHRS and YFSETQ. V trimming: 1 base; J trimming: 7 bases; junction bases outside the gene matches: 12. The full variable domain, rest sourced from reference TRBV5-1 and TRBJ1-2, is KAGVTQTPRYLIKTRGQQVTLSCSPISGHRSVSWYQQTPGQGLQFLFEYFSETQRNKGNFPGRFSGRQFSNSRSEMNVSTLELGDSALYLCASSLSPTDRGRGYTFGSGTRLTVV.

J is TRBJ1-2 and V is TRBV18, with TRBD1 matching 7 bases. This CDR3 is 14 amino acids long. Trimming took 4 bases from V and 8 from J; bases not matched to a gene: 10. Germline CDR1 reads KGHSH; CDR2 reads LQKENI. Here the CDR3 DNA reads TGTGCCAGCTCACTGGACTCAGGGGGGTACGGCTACACCTTC. Translating it yields CASSLDSGGYGYTF.

This chain connects TRBV6-5 to TRBJ1-5; D is perhaps TRBD1 (6 bases). Trimming shortened V by 5 bases and J by 1 base, and 9 bases separated the two germline ends. Germline V gives CDR1 MNHEY, CDR2 SVGAGI. The length of the CDR3 is 14 residues. The CDR3 nucleotides read TGTGCCAGCAGTACACAGGGAAGCAATCAGCCCCAGCATTTT. It yields the protein CASSTQGSNQPQHF.

This chain joins TRBV5-4 and TRBJ1-1; maybe TRBD1 (5 bases). The CDR3 sequence is 15 residues long. V lost 0 bases, J lost 1 base, and 10 bases lay in between. The germline gives CDR1 SGHNT, CDR2 YYREEE (reference sequence). CDR3 sequence reads: CASSLDGQGNTEAFF. Here the CDR3 DNA reads TGTGCCAGCAGCTTGGACGGGCAGGGGAACACTGAAGCTTTCTTT.

This sequence joins TRBV2 and TRBJ1-1, with D perhaps matching TRBD1 (6 bases). Germline V gene sequence: CDR1 SNHLY, CDR2 FYNNEI. The CDR3 totals 14 residues. V was pared by 6 bases and J by 1 base, with 12 bases between. The CDR3 DNA follows: TGTGCCAGCAGATATGGGGGACAGAACACTGAAGCTTTCTTT. It is translated as CASRYGGQNTEAFF.

Only one count was recorded for this clone. The chain carries TRBV9 and TRBJ1-1, with 7 bases identical to TRBD1. The length of the CDR3 is 14 residues. Germline lookup yields CDR1 SGDLS and CDR2 YYNGEE. The V gene end was trimmed by 0 bases and the J gene end by 6 bases; junction bases not matched to a gene: 5. The CDR3 reads CASSVVVQGAEAFF. Written as DNA, the CDR3 is TGTGCCAGCAGCGTAGTAGTGCAGGGGGCTGAAGCTTTCTTT.

The genes are TRBV4-1 and TRBJ2-2, with a weak D call TRBD1 (6 bases). The V end was cut by 4 bases, the J end by 2 bases, with 14 bases between. From germline, CDR1 is MGHRA and CDR2 YSYEKL. This CDR3 has 16 amino acids. The CDR3 here is CASSPFWTANTGELFF. Written as DNA, the CDR3 is TGCGCCAGCAGCCCCTTCTGGACAGCTAACACCGGGGAGCTGTTTTTT.

The V gene is TRBV5-4, the J gene TRBJ2-3, with TRBD2 matching 9 bases. From germline, CDR1 is SGHNT and CDR2 YYREEE (reference sequence). The CDR3 loop spans 18 amino acids. V shed 0 bases, J shed 2 bases, and the junction held 10 bases outside the gene matches. As DNA, the CDR3 is TGTGCCAGCAGCTTGGTGTTATTAGCGGGGGAGACCACAGATACGCAGTATTTT. This gives the protein CASSLVLLAGETTDTQYF.

This chain links TRBV19 with TRBJ1-1; 7 nucleotides align to TRBD1. The CDR3 contains 14 residues. The junction had 10 bases not matched to a gene; V was cut back by 8 bases and J by 4 bases. Germline-derived CDR1 and CDR2 are LNHDA and SQIVND (reference sequence). The CDR3 DNA follows: TGTGCCAGTTACCGACAGGGAAGGGTCACTGAAGCTTTCTTT. It specifies CASYRQGRVTEAFF.

The V gene is TRBV2, the J gene TRBJ1-3; D is uncertain. V was clipped by 1 base and J by 0 bases, with 4 bases between them. Per the germline V gene, CDR1 is SNHLY and CDR2 is FYNNEI. The CDR3 has 14 residues. CDR3 amino acids: CASSEGSSGNTIYF. DNA of the CDR3: TGTGCCAGCAGTGAAGGGAGCTCTGGAAACACCATATATTTT.

CDR3 DNA sequence: TGTGCCACCAGCAGAGATAGGGGGTTCTATGGCTACACCTTC. Protein sequence: CATSRDRGFYGYTF. The chain couples TRBV15 to TRBJ1-2; maybe TRBD1 (6 bases). The ends were cut back, 0 bases at V and 4 bases at J, with 9 bases in the middle. The CDR3 sequence is 14 residues long. Germline CDR1 and CDR2: LNHNV and YYDKDF (reference sequence).

This clone occurred once. The rearrangement joins TRBV19 to TRBJ2-2; D is possibly TRBD2 (5 bases). This CDR3 is 16 amino acids long. V was trimmed by 5 bases and J by 5 bases, leaving 18 bases between them. Per germline, CDR1 LNHDA and CDR2 SQIVND (reference sequence). This CDR3 is CASSQPRGTTTGELFF. CDR3 coding DNA: TGTGCCAGTAGTCAACCCCGGGGAACGACGACCGGGGAGCTGTTTTTT.

This clone showed up just once. J is TRBJ2-7 and V is TRBV7-3; the D is unclear. Trimming cost V 3 bases and J 7 bases, with 10 bases left between them. The CDR3 extends over 12 amino acids. The V gene's germline CDR1 is SGHTA and CDR2 FQGTGA. The CDR3 DNA follows: TGTGCCAGCAGCTTGGGTTCTGGTGAGCAGTACTTC. Translated: CASSLGSGEQYF.

The chain is built from TRBV30 and TRBJ2-7, with D possibly being TRBD1 (5 bases). Trimming shortened V by 2 bases and J by 0 bases, and 14 bases separated the two germline ends. Per the germline V gene, CDR1 is GTSNPN and CDR2 is SVGIG (reference sequence). The CDR3 contains 15 residues. The chain's CDR3 is CAWSFGRGPSYEQYF. CDR3 bases: TGTGCCTGGAGTTTTGGTAGGGGCCCCTCCTACGAGCAGTACTTC.